What follows are 4 T cell receptor beta chains derived from one specimen sequenced in a study of blood T cell repertoires in COVID-19. Clones were read by immunoSEQ multiplex PCR, and TCRdb kept only the in-frame ones, dropping some. Of 300,000 to 400,000 clones listed, 75% to 90% are singletons. The specimen was peripheral blood. These receptors all stem from a woman aged 55 to 70 with COVID-19, enrolled during active disease.

The chain recombines TRBV25-1 with TRBJ2-5; 8 nucleotides align to TRBD2. The V segment lost 6 bases and the J segment 5 bases; nucleotides outside the gene matches: 5. The germline V gene encodes CDR1 MGHDK and CDR2 SYGVNS. The CDR3 is 13 amino acids. In DNA, the CDR3 is TGTGCCAGCAGCGCGGGGGGAGGGGAGACCCAGTACTTC. Protein product: CASSAGGGETQYF.

This sequence joins TRBV5-8 and TRBJ2-5, with 11 bases that match TRBD2. The CDR3 runs 15 residues. CDR1 and CDR2 (germline): SGHTS, YDEGEE. Unmatched junction bases numbered 3, after V lost 3 bases and J lost 2 bases. CDR3 nucleotide sequence: TGTGCCAGCAGCTCTTGGACTAGCGGGCAAGAGACCCAGTACTTC. As protein: CASSSWTSGQETQYF.

The rearrangement links TRBV4-1 to TRBJ2-6, with 9 positions matching TRBD1. The germline CDR1 and CDR2 sequences are MGHRA and YSYEKL. Trimming removed 3 bases from V and 0 bases from J; junction bases left unmatched: 12. The CDR3 has 20 amino acids. The DNA for the CDR3 is TGCGCCAGCAGCCAGGACACTACAGGGGGCTCCTTCTCTGGGGCCAACGTCCTGACTTTC. This sequence encodes CASSQDTTGGSFSGANVLTF.

The chain has TRBV4-1 and TRBJ1-2; D call uncertain. Germline CDR1 MGHRA, CDR2 YSYEKL. V was pared by 0 bases and J by 9 bases, with 11 bases between. CDR3 length: 13 residues. This CDR3 reads CASSQDREGRYTF. Here the CDR3 DNA reads TGCGCCAGCAGCCAAGATCGGGAAGGCCGCTACACCTTC.